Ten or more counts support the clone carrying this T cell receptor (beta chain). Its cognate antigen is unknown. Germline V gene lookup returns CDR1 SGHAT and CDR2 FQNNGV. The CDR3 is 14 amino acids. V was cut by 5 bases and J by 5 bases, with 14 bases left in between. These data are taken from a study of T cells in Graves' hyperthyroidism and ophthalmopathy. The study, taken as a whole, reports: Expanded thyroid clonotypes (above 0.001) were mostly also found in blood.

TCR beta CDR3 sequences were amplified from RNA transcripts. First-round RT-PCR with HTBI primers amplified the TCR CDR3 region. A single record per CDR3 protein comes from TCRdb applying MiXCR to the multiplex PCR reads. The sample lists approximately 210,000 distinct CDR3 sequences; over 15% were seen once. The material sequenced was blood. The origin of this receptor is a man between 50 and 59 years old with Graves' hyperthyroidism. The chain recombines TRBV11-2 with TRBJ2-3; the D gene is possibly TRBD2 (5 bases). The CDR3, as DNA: TGTGCCAGCAGCCCGGACTTATTGGGAGATACGCAGTATTTT. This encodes CASSPDLLGDTQYF. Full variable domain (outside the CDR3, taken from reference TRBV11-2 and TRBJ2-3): EAGVAQSPRYKIIEKRQSVAFWCNPISGHATLYWYQQILGQGPKLLIQFQNNGVVDDSQLPKDRFSAERLKGVDSTLKIQPAKLEDSAVYLCASSPDLLGDTQYFGPGTRLTVL.